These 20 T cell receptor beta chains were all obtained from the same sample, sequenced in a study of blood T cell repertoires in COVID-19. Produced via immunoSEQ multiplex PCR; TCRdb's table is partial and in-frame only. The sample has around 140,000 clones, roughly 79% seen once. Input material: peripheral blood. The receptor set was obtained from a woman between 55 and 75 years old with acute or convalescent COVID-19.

The CDR3 region is CASSFLAGEEEGINEQFF. The CDR3 DNA reads TGTGCCAGCAGTTTTCTAGCGGGAGAAGAAGAGGGAATAAATGAGCAGTTCTTC. J is TRBJ2-1 and V is TRBV27; 10 nucleotides match TRBD2. Germline trimming cut 3 bases from V and 7 bases from J; bases unmatched to any gene: 15. Germline V gives CDR1 MNHEY, CDR2 SMNVEV (reference sequence). The CDR3 sequence is 18 residues long.

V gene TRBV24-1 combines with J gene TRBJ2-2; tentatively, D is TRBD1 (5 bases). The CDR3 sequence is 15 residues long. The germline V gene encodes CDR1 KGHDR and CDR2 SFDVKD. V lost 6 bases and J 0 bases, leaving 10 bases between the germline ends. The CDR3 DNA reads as TGTGCCACCAGTCACACAGGATCGAACACCGGGGAGCTGTTTTTT. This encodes CATSHTGSNTGELFF.

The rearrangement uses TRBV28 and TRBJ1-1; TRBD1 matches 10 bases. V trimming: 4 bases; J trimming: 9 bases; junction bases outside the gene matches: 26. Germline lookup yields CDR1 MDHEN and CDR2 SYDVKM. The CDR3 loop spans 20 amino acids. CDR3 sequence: CASSSLGTGAWERNEKQAFF. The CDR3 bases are TGTGCCAGCAGTTCCCTCGGGACAGGGGCTTGGGAGCGAAACGAAAAACAAGCTTTCTTT.

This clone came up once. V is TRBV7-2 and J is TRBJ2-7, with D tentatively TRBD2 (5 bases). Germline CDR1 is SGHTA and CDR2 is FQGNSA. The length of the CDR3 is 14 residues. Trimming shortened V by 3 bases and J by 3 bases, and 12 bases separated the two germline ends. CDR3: CASSFSSGNYEQYF. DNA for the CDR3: TGTGCCAGCAGCTTCTCCTCCGGGAACTACGAGCAGTACTTC.

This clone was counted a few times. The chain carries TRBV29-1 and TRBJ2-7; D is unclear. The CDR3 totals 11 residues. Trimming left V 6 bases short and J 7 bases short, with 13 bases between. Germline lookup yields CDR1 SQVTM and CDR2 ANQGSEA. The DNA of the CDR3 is TGCAGCGTGGGCATTTCCCAGGAGCAGTACTTC. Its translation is CSVGISQEQYF.

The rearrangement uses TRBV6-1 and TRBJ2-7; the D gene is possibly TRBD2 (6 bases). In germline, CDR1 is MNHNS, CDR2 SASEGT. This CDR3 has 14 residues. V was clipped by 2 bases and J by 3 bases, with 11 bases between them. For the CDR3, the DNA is TGTGCCAGCAGTGAAAGCGGGTCTGTCTACGAGCAGTACTTC. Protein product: CASSESGSVYEQYF.

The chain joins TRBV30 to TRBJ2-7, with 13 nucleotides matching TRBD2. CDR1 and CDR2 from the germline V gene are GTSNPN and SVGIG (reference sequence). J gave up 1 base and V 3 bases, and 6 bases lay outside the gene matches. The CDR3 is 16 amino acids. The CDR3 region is CAWSGLAGASSYEQYF. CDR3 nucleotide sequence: TGTGCCTGGAGCGGACTAGCGGGAGCAAGTTCCTACGAGCAGTACTTC.

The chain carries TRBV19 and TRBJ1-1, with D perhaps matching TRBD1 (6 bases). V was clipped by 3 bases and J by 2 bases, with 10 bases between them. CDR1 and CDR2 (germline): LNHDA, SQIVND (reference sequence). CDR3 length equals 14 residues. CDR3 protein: CASSMGTLNTEAFF. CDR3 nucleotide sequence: TGTGCCAGTAGTATGGGGACACTTAACACTGAAGCTTTCTTT.

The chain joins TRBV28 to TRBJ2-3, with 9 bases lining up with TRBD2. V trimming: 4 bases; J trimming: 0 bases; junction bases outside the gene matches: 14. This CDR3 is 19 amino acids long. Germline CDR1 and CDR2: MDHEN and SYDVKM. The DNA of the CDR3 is TGTGCCAGCAGTTCCCGTTGGCGGGAGGGCCTCCATAGCACAGATACGCAGTATTTT. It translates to CASSSRWREGLHSTDTQYF.

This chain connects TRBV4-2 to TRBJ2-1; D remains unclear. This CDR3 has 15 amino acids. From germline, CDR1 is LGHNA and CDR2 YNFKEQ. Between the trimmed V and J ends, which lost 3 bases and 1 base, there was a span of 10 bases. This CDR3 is CASSQTGRSYNEQFF. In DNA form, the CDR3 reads TGTGCCAGCAGCCAGACTGGCAGATCCTACAATGAGCAGTTCTTC.

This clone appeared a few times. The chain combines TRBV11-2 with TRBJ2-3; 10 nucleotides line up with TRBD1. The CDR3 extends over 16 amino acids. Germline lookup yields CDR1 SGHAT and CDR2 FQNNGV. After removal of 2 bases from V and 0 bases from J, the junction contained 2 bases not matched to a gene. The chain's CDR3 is CASSLWGQGSTDTQYF. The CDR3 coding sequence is TGTGCCAGCAGCTTATGGGGACAGGGGAGCACAGATACGCAGTATTTT.

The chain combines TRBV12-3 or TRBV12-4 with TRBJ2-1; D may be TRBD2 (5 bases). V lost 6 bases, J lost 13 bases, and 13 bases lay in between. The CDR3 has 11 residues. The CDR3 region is CASRVTTKQFF. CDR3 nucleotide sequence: TGTGCCAGCAGGGTGACTACCAAACAGTTCTTC.

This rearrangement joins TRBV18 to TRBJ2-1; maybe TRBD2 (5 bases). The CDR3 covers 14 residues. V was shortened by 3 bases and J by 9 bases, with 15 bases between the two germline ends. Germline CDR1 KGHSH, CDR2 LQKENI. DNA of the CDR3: TGTGCCAGCTCACCCTTAGAGGGTTTTACTGAGCAGTTCTTC. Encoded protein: CASSPLEGFTEQFF.

The CDR3 region has the DNA TGTGCCTGGAGTGTGACTACTGGCACAGATACGCAGTATTTT. Translation: CAWSVTTGTDTQYF. The V call is TRBV30, the J call TRBJ2-3, with a possible D match to TRBD2 (5 bases). Germline CDR1 GTSNPN, CDR2 SVGIG (reference sequence). This CDR3 is built from 14 residues. V was cut by 0 bases and J by 1 base, with 8 bases left in between.

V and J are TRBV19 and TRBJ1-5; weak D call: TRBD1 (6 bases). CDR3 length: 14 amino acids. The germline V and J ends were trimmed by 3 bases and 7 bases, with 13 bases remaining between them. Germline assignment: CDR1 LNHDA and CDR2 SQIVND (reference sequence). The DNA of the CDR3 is TGTGCCAGTAGTATTTCCAGGGGCGGCCAGCCCCAGCATTTT. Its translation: CASSISRGGQPQHF.

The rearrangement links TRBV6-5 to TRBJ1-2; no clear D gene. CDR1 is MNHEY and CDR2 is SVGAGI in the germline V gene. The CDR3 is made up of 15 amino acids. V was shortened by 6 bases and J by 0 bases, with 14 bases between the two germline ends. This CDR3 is CASRGRTPTNYGYTF. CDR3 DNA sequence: TGTGCCAGCAGGGGGAGGACTCCCACTAACTATGGCTACACCTTC.

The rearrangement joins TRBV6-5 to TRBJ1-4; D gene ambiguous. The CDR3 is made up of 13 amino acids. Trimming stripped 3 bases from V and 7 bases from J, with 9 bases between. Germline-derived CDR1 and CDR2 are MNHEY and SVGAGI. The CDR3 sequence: CASSYWPGEKLFF. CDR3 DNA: TGTGCCAGCAGTTATTGGCCAGGTGAAAAACTGTTTTTT.

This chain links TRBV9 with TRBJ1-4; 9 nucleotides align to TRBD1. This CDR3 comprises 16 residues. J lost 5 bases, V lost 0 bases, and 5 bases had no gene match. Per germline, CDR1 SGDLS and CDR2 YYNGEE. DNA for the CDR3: TGTGCCAGCAGCGTAGGGAACAGGGGGCTGAATGAAAAACTGTTTTTT. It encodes CASSVGNRGLNEKLFF.

Here the CDR3 reads CASSRGQGGSGANVLTF. The DNA for the CDR3 is TGTGCCAGCAGCCGAGGACAGGGTGGGTCTGGGGCCAACGTCCTGACTTTC. The V call is TRBV27, the J call TRBJ2-6, with 8 nucleotides matching TRBD1. This CDR3 has 17 amino acids. Germline values: CDR1 MNHEY, CDR2 SMNVEV (reference sequence). Trimming took 6 bases from V and 1 from J; bases not matched to a gene: 8.

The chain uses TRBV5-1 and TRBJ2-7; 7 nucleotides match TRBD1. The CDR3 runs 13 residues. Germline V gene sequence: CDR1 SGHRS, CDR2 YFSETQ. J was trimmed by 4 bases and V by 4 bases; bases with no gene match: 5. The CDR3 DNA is TGCGCCAGCAGCCGGGACAGAGCATACGAGCAGTACTTC. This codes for CASSRDRAYEQYF.